This record covers a single T cell receptor beta chain. Deletions cut 0 bases from V and 7 bases from J, with 13 bases between. Germline V gives CDR1 LNHDA, CDR2 SQIVND (reference sequence). CDR3 length equals 14 residues. The entry originates in a study of blood T cell repertoires in COVID-19. Overall study: Acute-phase and convalescent COVID-19 samples originated in the United States, Italy and Spain. In each case, the material was cDNA or gDNA derived from T cells, B-cell-depleted T cells, or PBMCs.

The authors' processing: Nucleated cell counts were estimated from reference gene primer amplification. Some clones are missing from TCRdb's copy, which holds only in-frame ones; the method was immunoSEQ multiplex PCR. That table gives V, J and clone size, and the DNA gave D and trimming. This table has 170,000 or so clones, more than 75% appearing once. The chain has TRBV19 and TRBJ2-7, with a possible D match to TRBD1 (6 bases). The sequenced sample was peripheral blood. The sequence came from a woman aged 18 to 35 who had recovered from COVID-19. DNA of the CDR3: TGTGCCAGTAGTATAGACGAGGGGGTGGAGGAGCAGTACTTC. Its translation is CASSIDEGVEEQYF.